The 12 T cell receptor beta chains given below trace back to one sample, sequenced in a study of T cells in Graves' hyperthyroidism and ophthalmopathy. RNA transcripts yielded amplified TCR beta CDR3 regions. The study used the HTBI primer set for a first-round RT-PCR of the TCR CDR3. From the multiplex PCR reads, TCRdb called clonotypes with MiXCR, one entry per CDR3 protein. The repertoire holds some 200,000 distinct CDR3 sequences, less than 20% seen once, with roughly 55% in the top ten. Sequences were obtained from blood. These receptors came from a woman aged 45 to 65 with Graves' hyperthyroidism.

This clonotype was picked up a small number of times. The chain joins TRBV10-3 to TRBJ2-1, with TRBD2 identical over 8 bases. Germline loops: CDR1 ENHRY, CDR2 SYGVKD. V lost 7 bases to trimming and J lost 8 bases; unmatched junction nucleotides: 10. The CDR3 runs to 14 residues. The CDR3 protein is CAIKYASGLDEQFF. The CDR3 DNA sequence: TGTGCCATCAAGTATGCTAGCGGGCTGGATGAGCAGTTCTTC.

The genes are TRBV12-5 and TRBJ2-6; D remains unclear. Trimming removed 2 bases at V and 2 bases at J, with 16 bases between. Germline V gene sequence: CDR1 LGHNT, CDR2 FRNRAP. This CDR3 has 18 amino acids. The CDR3 loop is CASGLTFSKGPGANVLTF. CDR3 DNA: TGTGCTAGTGGTTTGACTTTTTCAAAGGGCCCTGGGGCCAACGTCCTGACTTTC.

This clonotype was observed at least ten times. V and J are TRBV7-9 and TRBJ2-7, with D hard to call. Trimming stripped 11 bases from V and 3 bases from J, with 14 bases between. The CDR3 has 12 residues. Germline CDR1 SEHNR, CDR2 FQNEAQ (reference sequence). CDR3 region: CAAGDGSYEQYF. The CDR3 DNA follows: TGTGCCGCCGGTGACGGCAGCTACGAGCAGTACTTC.

This clonotype was seen a handful of times. J is TRBJ2-5 and V is TRBV9, with 10 bases aligning to TRBD2. CDR3 length: 15 residues. CDR1 is SGDLS and CDR2 is YYNGEE in the germline V gene. Germline trimming cut 4 bases from V and 8 bases from J; bases unmatched to any gene: 11. This CDR3 is CASSPETSGRYTQYF. CDR3 sequence (DNA): TGTGCCAGCAGCCCAGAGACTAGCGGGCGATACACCCAGTACTTC.

The chain joins TRBV9 to TRBJ2-5; D is unclear. Trimming pared 0 bases from V and 7 bases from J, leaving 13 bases between. Per the germline V gene, CDR1 is SGDLS and CDR2 is YYNGEE. This CDR3 is built from 14 residues. The CDR3: CASSVAHSPGTQYF. Written as DNA, the CDR3 is TGTGCCAGCAGCGTAGCGCACTCCCCCGGGACCCAGTACTTC. Looking up the rest from reference TRBV9 and TRBJ2-5 gives the full variable domain: DSGVTQTPKHLITATGQRVTLRCSPRSGDLSVYWYQQSLDQGLQFLIQYYNGEERAKGNILERFSAQQFPDLHSELNLSSLELGDSALYFCASSVAHSPGTQYFGPGTRLLVL.

This clonotype has a count of ten or more. The genes are TRBV20-1 and TRBJ2-5, with TRBD2 matching over 8 bases. CDR1 and CDR2 from the germline V gene are DFQATT and SNEGSKA (reference sequence). There are 16 residues in the CDR3. The trim removed 0 bases at V and 4 bases at J, leaving 10 bases unmatched. Here the CDR3 DNA reads TGCAGTGCTAGAGATTCCGGGAGGGCCTCTACAGAGACCCAGTACTTC. Translated: CSARDSGRASTETQYF.

This clonotype was seen more than once but under ten times. The chain carries TRBV6-1 and TRBJ1-5; the match to TRBD1 covers 8 bases. The V gene's germline CDR1 is MNHNS and CDR2 SASEGT. With V trimmed by 6 bases and J by 6 bases, 1 base remained unmatched. The CDR3 length is 12 residues. The CDR3 loop reads CASRTGVQPQHF. CDR3 bases: TGTGCCAGCAGGACAGGGGTTCAGCCCCAGCATTTT.

The chain has TRBV19 and TRBJ1-4; 8 positions match TRBD1. The CDR3 length is 13 residues. Looked up from germline, CDR1 is LNHDA and CDR2 is SQIVND (reference sequence). Trimming removed 9 bases from V and 7 bases from J; junction bases left unmatched: 7. The CDR3: CASSDRGGEKLFF. The CDR3 DNA follows: TGTGCCAGCAGTGACAGGGGCGGTGAAAAACTGTTTTTT.

The sample holds a few counts of this clonotype. The chain is built from TRBV28 and TRBJ2-2; 7 nucleotides agree with TRBD2. Trimming at V came to 7 bases and at J to 4 bases, leaving 6 bases not matched to a gene. The germline V gene encodes CDR1 MDHEN and CDR2 SYDVKM. This CDR3 contains 14 residues. In DNA form, the CDR3 reads TGTGCCAGCATTGGACTAGGGGTCACCGGGGAGCTGTTTTTT. Translated: CASIGLGVTGELFF.

This clonotype showed up many times. The V call is TRBV5-1, the J call TRBJ2-7; 8 nucleotides agree with TRBD1. Trimming removed 4 bases from V and 0 bases from J; junction bases left unmatched: 3. This CDR3 contains 14 residues. Germline V CDR1 and CDR2: SGHRS, YFSETQ. CDR3 nucleotides: TGCGCCAGCAGCACTACAGGGGGCTCCTACGAGCAGTACTTC. It encodes CASSTTGGSYEQYF.

The chain carries TRBV6-1 and TRBJ1-4; D remains ambiguous. With 5 bases removed from V and 13 bases from J, the gap between germline ends came to 8 bases. CDR3 length: 10 residues. Germline V CDR1 and CDR2: MNHNS, SASEGT. For the CDR3, the DNA is TGTGCCAGCAGTCCCCATACACTGTTTTTT. Residues: CASSPHTLFF.

This clonotype was detected many times. The CDR3 bases are TGTGCCAGCAGTTTATTATTCCGGGTTAGCGGGAGGGCCGGCTCCTACAATGAGCAGTTCTTC. This sequence encodes CASSLLFRVSGRAGSYNEQFF. The chain uses TRBV28 and TRBJ2-1; 11 bases line up with TRBD2. The CDR3 is made up of 21 amino acids. After removal of 1 base from V and 0 bases from J, the junction contained 14 bases not matched to a gene. Germline V CDR1 and CDR2: MDHEN, SYDVKM.